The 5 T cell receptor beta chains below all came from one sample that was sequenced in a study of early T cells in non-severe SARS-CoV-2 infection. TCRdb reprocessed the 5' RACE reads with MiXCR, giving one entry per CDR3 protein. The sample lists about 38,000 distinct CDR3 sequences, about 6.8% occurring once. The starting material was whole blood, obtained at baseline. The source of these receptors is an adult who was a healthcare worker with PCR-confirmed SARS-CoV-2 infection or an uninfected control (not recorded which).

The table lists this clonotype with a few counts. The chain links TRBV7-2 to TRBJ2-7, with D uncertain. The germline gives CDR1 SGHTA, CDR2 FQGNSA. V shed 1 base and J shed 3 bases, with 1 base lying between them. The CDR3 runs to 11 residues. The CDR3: CASSLVYEQYF. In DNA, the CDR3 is TGTGCCAGCAGCTTAGTCTACGAGCAGTACTTC.

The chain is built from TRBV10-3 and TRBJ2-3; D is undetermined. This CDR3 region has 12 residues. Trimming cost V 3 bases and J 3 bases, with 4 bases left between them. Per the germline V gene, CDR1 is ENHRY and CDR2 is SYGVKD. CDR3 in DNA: TGTGCCATCAGTGACGTTACAGATACGCAGTATTTT. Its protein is CAISDVTDTQYF.

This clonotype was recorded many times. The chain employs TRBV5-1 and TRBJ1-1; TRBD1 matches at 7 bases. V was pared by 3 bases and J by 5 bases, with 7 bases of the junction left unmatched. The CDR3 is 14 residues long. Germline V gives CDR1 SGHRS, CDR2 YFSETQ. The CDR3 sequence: CASSSGQPRTEAFF. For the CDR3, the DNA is TGCGCCAGCAGCTCGGGACAGCCGAGGACTGAAGCTTTCTTT.

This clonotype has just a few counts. The CDR3, as DNA: TGTGCCAGCAGCCAAGCTAAATACGCCCCGAACACCGGGGAGCTGTTTTTT. Residues: CASSQAKYAPNTGELFF. The V call is TRBV14, the J call TRBJ2-2; D is ambiguous. Germline values: CDR1 SGHDN, CDR2 FVKESK. The germline V and J ends were trimmed by 1 base and 0 bases, with 12 bases remaining between them. CDR3 length: 17 amino acids.

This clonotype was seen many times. Here the CDR3 reads CASSGLAGPYEQYF. Written as DNA, the CDR3 is TGTGCCAGCAGCGGACTAGCGGGACCCTACGAGCAGTACTTC. The genes are TRBV27 and TRBJ2-7; 12 nucleotides line up with TRBD2. With V trimmed by 6 bases and J by 2 bases, 2 bases remained unmatched. Germline V CDR1 and CDR2: MNHEY, SMNVEV (reference sequence). The CDR3 consists of 14 residues.